The source of this T cell receptor beta chain is a study of T cells in women clearing cervical HPV infection. Study observations and caveats: CIN3+ cases had significantly higher TCR richness than controls; evenness did not differ.

Assay: immunoSEQ multiplex PCR; the TCRdb copy retains only in-frame clones and omits some. The sample has 30,000 to 45,000 clones. Regarding this clone: Its cognate antigen is unknown.

Source material: blood buffy coat. This TCR derives from a woman aged 18 to 75 with a cervical HPV16 infection that either progressed to CIN3+ or cleared (not recorded which).

The sequenced part of the CDR3 DNA is TGTGCCAGCAGCTTAACCGACAGGGGTAATGAG. Protein product: CASSLTDRGNE. The complete CDR3 sequence is CASSLTDRGNEQFF. The chain employs TRBV7-6 and TRBJ2-1, with 8 nucleotides matching TRBD1. The read gets to within 3 residues of the CDR3 end, and the germline J gene fills in the rest. CDR3 length: 14 amino acids. V shed 2 bases, J shed 7 bases, and the junction held 4 bases outside the gene matches. Germline V CDR1 and CDR2: SGHVS, FNYEAQ.